Sequencing of this T cell receptor beta chain was carried out in a study of T cells in Graves' hyperthyroidism and ophthalmopathy. Many counts were recorded for this clonotype. RNA transcripts yielded amplified TCR beta CDR3 regions. The HTBI primer set served for first-round RT-PCR of the TCR CDR3. One entry per CDR3 protein, called by TCRdb with MiXCR from the multiplex PCR reads. The sample carries 380,000 or so distinct CDR3 sequences, about 15% recorded once. Graves' hyperthyroidism showing no ophthalmopathy progression within 18 months was considered stable. Each patient was aged 18 to 65 and had newly diagnosed hyperthyroidism of under 2 months' duration. This CDR3 region has 14 residues. Germline V gene lookup returns CDR1 SGHAT and CDR2 FQNNGV. Trimming stripped 3 bases from V and 7 bases from J, with 13 bases between.

The chain is built from TRBV11-2 and TRBJ1-5, with D maybe TRBD1 (5 bases). The sequenced sample consisted of blood. This receptor was obtained from a woman aged 25 to 39 with Graves' hyperthyroidism. DNA of the CDR3: TGTGCCAGCAGCTTGGAGGGGTTAAGGCAGCCCCAGCATTTT. Translating gives CASSLEGLRQPQHF.